The sequence of this T cell receptor (beta chain) was determined in a study of T-cell reconstitution after alpha-beta-depleted transplantation in children. Whole-study findings and limits: T cells produced anew were the main source of T-cell counts and diversity one year after transplant. Approximately two months post-transplant, alpha-beta T cells reportedly originated from several hundred expanded graft clones. Surviving recipient T cells and thymic progenitors accounted for the high day-60 TCRbeta diversity observed in some patients.

Researchers prepared the TCRbeta library using unique molecular identifiers, the study reports. Each CDR3 protein is one row after TCRdb ran MiXCR on the PCR reads. Here the sample spans about 830,000 distinct CDR3 sequences, under 20% being singletons. Of note for this clonotype: Its target is unknown.

Sequenced here: PBMCs, mostly from graft donor cells, sampled 360 days after TCRalphabeta/CD19-depleted stem cell transplant. The receptor's source is a male patient aged 5 to 17 who had a stem cell transplant for acute lymphoblastic leukemia, so the T cells may come from the graft donor.

Here the CDR3 reads CASSYMGADTQYF. The CDR3 DNA follows: TGTGCCAGCAGTTACATGGGGGCAGATACGCAGTATTTT. This chain links TRBV6-5 with TRBJ2-3; TRBD1 or TRBD2 may be the D gene (5 bases each). CDR3 length: 13 residues. V was pared by 2 bases and J by 4 bases, with 7 bases between. Germline values: CDR1 MNHEY, CDR2 SVGAGI.